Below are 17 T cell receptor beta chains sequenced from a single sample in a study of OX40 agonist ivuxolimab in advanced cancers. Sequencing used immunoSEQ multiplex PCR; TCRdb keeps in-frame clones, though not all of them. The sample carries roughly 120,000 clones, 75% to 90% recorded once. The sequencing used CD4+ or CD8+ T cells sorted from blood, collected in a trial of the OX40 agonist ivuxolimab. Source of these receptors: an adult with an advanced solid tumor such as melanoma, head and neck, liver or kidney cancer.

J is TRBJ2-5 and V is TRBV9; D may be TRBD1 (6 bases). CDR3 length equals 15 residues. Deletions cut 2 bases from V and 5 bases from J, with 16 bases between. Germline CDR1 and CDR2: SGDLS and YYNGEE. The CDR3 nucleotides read TGTGCCAGCAGCGTTGGACAGCGGCGTGATGAGACCCAGTACTTC. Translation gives CASSVGQRRDETQYF.

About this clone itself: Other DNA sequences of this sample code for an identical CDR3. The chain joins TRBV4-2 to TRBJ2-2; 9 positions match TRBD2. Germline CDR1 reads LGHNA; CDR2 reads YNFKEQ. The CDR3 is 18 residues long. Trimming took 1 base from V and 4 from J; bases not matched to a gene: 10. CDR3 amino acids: CASSQGSGGGALTGELFF. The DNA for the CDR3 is TGTGCCAGCAGCCAAGGATCGGGCGGGGGGGCCCTCACCGGGGAGCTGTTTTTT.

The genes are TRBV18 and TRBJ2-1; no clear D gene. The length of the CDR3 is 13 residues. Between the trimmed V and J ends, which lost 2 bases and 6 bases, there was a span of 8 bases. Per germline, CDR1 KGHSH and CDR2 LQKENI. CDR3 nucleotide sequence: TGTGCCAGCTCACCAGTATCGGTCAATGAGCAGTTCTTC. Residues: CASSPVSVNEQFF.

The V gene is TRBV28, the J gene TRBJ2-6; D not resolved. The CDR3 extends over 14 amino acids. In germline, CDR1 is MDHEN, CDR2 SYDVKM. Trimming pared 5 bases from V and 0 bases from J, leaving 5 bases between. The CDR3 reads CASSQLSGANVLTF. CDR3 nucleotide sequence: TGTGCCAGCAGTCAGCTCTCTGGGGCCAACGTCCTGACTTTC. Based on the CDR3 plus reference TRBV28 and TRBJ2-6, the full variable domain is DVKVTQSSRYLVKRTGEKVFLECVQDMDHENMFWYRQDPGLGLRLIYFSYDVKMKEKGDIPEGYSVSREKKERFSLILESASTNQTSMYLCASSQLSGANVLTFGAGSRLTVL.

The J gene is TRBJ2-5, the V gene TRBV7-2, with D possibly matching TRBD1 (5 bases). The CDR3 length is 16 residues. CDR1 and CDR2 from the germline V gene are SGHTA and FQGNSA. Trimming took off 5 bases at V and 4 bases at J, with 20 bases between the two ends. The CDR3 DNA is TGTGCCAGCAGCCCCCTCCCTGACAGAACCGGAGAGACCCAGTACTTC. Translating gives CASSPLPDRTGETQYF. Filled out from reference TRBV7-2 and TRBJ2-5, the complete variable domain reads GAGVSQSPSNKVTEKGKDVELRCDPISGHTALYWYRQSLGQGLEFLIYFQGNSAPDKSGLPSDRFSAERTGGSVSTLTIQRTQQEDSAVYLCASSPLPDRTGETQYFGPGTRLLVL.

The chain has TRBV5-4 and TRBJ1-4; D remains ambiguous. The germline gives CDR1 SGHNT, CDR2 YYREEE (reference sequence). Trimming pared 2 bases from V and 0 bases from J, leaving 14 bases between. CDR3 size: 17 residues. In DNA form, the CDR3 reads TGTGCCAGCAGCTTAAAGTTCGGGGTTGCAACTAATGAAAAACTGTTTTTT. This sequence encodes CASSLKFGVATNEKLFF.

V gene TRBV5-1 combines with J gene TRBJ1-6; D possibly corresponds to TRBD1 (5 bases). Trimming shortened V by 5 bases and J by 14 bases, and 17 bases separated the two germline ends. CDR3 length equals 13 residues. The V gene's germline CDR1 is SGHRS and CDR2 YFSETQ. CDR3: CASRDGTDYSLHF. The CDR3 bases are TGCGCCAGCAGAGACGGGACTGACTATTCCCTCCACTTT.

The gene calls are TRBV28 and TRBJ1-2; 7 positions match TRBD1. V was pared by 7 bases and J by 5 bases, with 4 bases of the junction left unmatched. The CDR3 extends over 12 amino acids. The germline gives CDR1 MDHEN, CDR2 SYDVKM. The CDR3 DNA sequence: TGTGCCAGCACCACAGGGGAATATGGCTACACCTTC. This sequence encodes CASTTGEYGYTF.

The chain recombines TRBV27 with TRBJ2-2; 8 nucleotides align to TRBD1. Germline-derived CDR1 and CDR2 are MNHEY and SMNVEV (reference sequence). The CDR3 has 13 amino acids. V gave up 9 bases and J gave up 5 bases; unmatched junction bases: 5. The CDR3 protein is CASLTGATGELFF. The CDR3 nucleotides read TGTGCCAGTTTGACAGGGGCTACCGGGGAGCTGTTTTTT.

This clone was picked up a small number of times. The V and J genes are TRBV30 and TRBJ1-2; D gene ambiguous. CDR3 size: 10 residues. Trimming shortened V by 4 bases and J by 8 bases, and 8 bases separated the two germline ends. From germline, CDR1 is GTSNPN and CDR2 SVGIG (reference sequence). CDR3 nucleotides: TGTGCCTGGAAGTCAGGAGGCTACACCTTC. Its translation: CAWKSGGYTF.

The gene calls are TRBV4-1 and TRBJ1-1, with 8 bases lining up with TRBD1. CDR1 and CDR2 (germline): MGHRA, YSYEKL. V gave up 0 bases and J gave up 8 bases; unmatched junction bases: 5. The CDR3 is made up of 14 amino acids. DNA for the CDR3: TGCGCCAGCAGCCAAGATGGACAGGGAGTAGAAGCTTTCTTT. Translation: CASSQDGQGVEAFF.

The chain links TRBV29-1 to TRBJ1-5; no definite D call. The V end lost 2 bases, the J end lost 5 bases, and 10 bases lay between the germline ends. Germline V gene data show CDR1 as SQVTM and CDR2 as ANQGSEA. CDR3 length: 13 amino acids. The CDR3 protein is CSVETAPYQPQHF. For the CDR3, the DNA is TGCAGCGTTGAAACCGCCCCCTATCAGCCCCAGCATTTT.

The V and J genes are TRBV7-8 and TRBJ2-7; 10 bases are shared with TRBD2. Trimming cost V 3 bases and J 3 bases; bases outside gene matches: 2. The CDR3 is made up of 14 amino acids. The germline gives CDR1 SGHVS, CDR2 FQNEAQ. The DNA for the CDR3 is TGTGCCAGCAGCTTGGGGACTAGCGACTACGAGCAGTACTTC. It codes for CASSLGTSDYEQYF.

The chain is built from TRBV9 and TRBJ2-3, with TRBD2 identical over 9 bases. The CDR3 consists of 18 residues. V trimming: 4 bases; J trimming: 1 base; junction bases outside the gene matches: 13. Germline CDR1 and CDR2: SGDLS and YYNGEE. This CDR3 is CASSPTRLAGGGTDTQYF. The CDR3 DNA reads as TGTGCCAGCAGCCCAACTCGGTTGGCGGGGGGGGGCACAGATACGCAGTATTTT.

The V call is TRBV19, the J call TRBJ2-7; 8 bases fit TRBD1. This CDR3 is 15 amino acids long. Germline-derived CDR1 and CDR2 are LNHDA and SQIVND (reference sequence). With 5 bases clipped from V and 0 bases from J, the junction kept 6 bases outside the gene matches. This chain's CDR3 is CASSLRTGFSYEQYF. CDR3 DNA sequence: TGTGCCAGTAGTTTACGGACAGGGTTCTCCTACGAGCAGTACTTC.

The DNA for the CDR3 is TGTGCCAGCAGCCCACCCAGGGGGAGGCAGGGGTCCTACGAGCAGTACTTC. Protein product: CASSPPRGRQGSYEQYF. V is TRBV9 and J is TRBJ2-7; tentative D call: TRBD1 (7 bases). The CDR3 is 17 amino acids. Trimming took 4 bases from V and 1 from J, leaving 21 bases between them. Germline values: CDR1 SGDLS, CDR2 YYNGEE.

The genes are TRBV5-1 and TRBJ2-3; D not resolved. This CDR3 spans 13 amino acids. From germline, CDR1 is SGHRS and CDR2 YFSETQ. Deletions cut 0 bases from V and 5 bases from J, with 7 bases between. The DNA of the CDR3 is TGCGCCAGCAGCTTGGTTGGGTTAGATACGCAGTATTTT. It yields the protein CASSLVGLDTQYF.